This TCR beta chain came from a study of shared clonotypes between healthy human individuals. The overall study: The cohort had two women and a few men, ages 18 to 49.

On this clone itself: Its antigen is unknown.

V lost 6 bases and J lost 4; bases outside the gene matches: 10. The CDR3 is 15 residues long. Germline CDR1 reads SEHNR; CDR2 reads FQNEAQ (reference sequence). Clones were read by immunoSEQ multiplex PCR, and TCRdb kept only the in-frame ones, dropping some. The sample lists roughly 2,000,000 clones, around 93% occurring once. Study-level points and caveats: Estimated richness was generally greater in naive than memory subsets.

As defined, naive CD8 cells were CD45RO-negative and positively selected for CCR7, with terminally differentiated effector memory CD45RA+ cells excluded. This receptor was taken from a man aged 18-30 years in good health. Some clones in this sample may be carry-over from other donors' samples. The V gene is TRBV7-9, the J gene TRBJ2-3; TRBD2 aligns across 7 bases. Sequenced: naive CD8+ T cells from PBMCs. The CDR3 loop reads CASRGLAGAADTQYF. The CDR3 DNA follows: TGTGCCAGCAGGGGGTTGGCGGGAGCGGCAGATACGCAGTATTTT.